This T cell receptor (beta chain) is from a study of high-grade serous ovarian cancer treatment subgroups. Tumor tissue was taken before any definitive surgery or chemotherapy was given. The table came from immunoSEQ multiplex PCR; TCRdb's copy has only in-frame clones and leaves some out. The top ten hold roughly 12% of the sample, which has a few thousand clones, approximately 71% seen once. This sequence was found in a human donor with high-grade serous ovarian cancer. Specimen: tumor tissue.

CDR3 sequence (DNA): TGTGCCAGCAGTCCCGGGACAGGGGTAAATTCACCCCTCCACTTT. Translated, it gives CASSPGTGVNSPLHF. The chain uses TRBV7-6 and TRBJ1-6; TRBD1 agrees at 10 bases. This CDR3 spans 15 amino acids. V shed 6 bases and J 7 bases; nucleotides not matched to a gene: 6. CDR1 is SGHVS, CDR2 FNYEAQ, per germline.